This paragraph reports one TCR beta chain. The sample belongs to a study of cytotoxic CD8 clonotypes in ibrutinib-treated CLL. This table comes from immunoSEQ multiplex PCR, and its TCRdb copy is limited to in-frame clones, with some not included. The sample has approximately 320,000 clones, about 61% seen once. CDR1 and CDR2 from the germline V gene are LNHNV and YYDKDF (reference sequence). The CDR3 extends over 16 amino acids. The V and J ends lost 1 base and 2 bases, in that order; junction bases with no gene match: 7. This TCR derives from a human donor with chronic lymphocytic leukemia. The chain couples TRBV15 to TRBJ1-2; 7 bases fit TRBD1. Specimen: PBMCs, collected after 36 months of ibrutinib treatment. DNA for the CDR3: TGTGCCACCAGCAGAGTAGGGGGCGATCCCAACTATGGCTACACCTTC. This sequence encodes CATSRVGGDPNYGYTF.